These 5 T cell receptor beta chains were sequenced from one sample in a study of vaccination effects on CD4 cells after COVID-19. Their recognized antigens are unknown. Libraries were prepared by immunoSEQ multiplex PCR; TCRdb keeps only in-frame clonotypes and omits some of them. The sample has approximately 70,000 clones; around 81% are singletons. Peptide-pool stimulation followed by sequencing identified expanded antigen-specific CD4+ clonotypes in the ViraFEST assay. When more than 9 days of culture had elapsed, CD4+ T cells were isolated. Vaccine administered to participants consisted of two doses of either BNT162b2 or mRNA-1273. The material was CD4+ T cells from PBMCs cultured with HCoV-229E spike peptides, obtained after COVID-19 vaccination. These receptors all come from a human donor who received a COVID-19 vaccine.

The rearrangement joins TRBV5-5 to TRBJ2-7; 7 positions match TRBD1. CDR1 and CDR2 from the germline V gene are SGHKS and YYEKEE (reference sequence). The ends lost 4 bases at V and 6 bases at J; junction bases unmatched: 10. The CDR3 length is 14 residues. The CDR3: CASSPQTGSIEQYV. CDR3 DNA sequence: TGTGCCAGCAGCCCGCAGACAGGGTCGATCGAGCAGTACGTC.

The gene calls are TRBV5-1 and TRBJ2-5, with 10 bases matching TRBD2. J gave up 4 bases and V 5 bases, and 5 bases lay outside the gene matches. The CDR3 covers 14 residues. In germline, CDR1 is SGHRS, CDR2 YFSETQ. The CDR3 region is CASRESGGAETQYF. The DNA of the CDR3 is TGCGCCAGCAGGGAGAGCGGGGGGGCAGAGACCCAGTACTTC.

This sequence joins TRBV24-1 and TRBJ1-2, with 10 bases lining up with TRBD1. The CDR3 is 15 residues long. V was clipped by 5 bases and J by 6 bases; unmatched bases: 8. Germline V gene data show CDR1 as KGHDR and CDR2 as SFDVKD. The DNA of the CDR3 is TGTGCCACCAGTGCCACACGGGACAGGGGCGATGGCTACACCTTC. Residues: CATSATRDRGDGYTF.

This rearrangement joins TRBV2 to TRBJ2-2; D unclear. Germline V lookup: CDR1 SNHLY, CDR2 FYNNEI. The V gene lost 9 bases and the J gene lost 3 bases, with 11 bases spanning the gap. This CDR3 spans 13 amino acids. CDR3 coding DNA: TGTGCCAGTTACCTGTTGGACACCGGGGAGCTGTTTTTT. It is translated as CASYLLDTGELFF.

This chain uses TRBV4-3 with TRBJ2-5; weak D call: TRBD2 (7 bases). V was clipped by 1 base and J by 5 bases, with 14 bases between them. The germline CDR1 and CDR2 sequences are LGHNA and YSLEER. The CDR3 runs to 15 residues. This CDR3 is CASSQGTAGSETQYF. The CDR3 region has the DNA TGCGCCAGCAGCCAAGGGACAGCGGGGTCTGAGACCCAGTACTTC.